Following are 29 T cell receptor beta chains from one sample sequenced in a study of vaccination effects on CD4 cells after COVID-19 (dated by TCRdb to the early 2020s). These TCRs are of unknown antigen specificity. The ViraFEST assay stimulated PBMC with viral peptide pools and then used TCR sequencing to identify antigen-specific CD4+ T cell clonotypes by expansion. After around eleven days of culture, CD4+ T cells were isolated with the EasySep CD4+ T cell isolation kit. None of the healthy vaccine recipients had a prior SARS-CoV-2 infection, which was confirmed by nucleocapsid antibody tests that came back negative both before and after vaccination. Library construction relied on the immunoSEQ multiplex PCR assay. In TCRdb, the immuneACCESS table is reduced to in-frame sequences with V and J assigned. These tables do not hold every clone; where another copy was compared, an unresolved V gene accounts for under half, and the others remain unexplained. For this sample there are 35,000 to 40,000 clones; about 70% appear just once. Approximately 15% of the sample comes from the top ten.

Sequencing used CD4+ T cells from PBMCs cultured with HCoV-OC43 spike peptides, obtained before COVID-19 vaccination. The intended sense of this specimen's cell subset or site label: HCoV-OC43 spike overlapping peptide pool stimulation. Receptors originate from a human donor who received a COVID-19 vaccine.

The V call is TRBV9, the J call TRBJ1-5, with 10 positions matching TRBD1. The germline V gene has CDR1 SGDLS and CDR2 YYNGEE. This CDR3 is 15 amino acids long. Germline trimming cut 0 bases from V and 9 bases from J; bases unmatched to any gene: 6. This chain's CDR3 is CASSVDGTGALPQHF. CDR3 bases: TGTGCCAGCAGCGTAGACGGGACAGGGGCCCTGCCCCAGCATTTT.

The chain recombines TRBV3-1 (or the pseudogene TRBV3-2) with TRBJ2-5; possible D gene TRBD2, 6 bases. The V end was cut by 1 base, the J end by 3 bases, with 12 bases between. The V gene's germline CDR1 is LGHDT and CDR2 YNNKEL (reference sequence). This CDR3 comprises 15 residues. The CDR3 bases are TGTGCCAGCAGCCAAGCACCGGGAGACGAAGAGACCCAGTACTTC. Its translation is CASSQAPGDEETQYF.

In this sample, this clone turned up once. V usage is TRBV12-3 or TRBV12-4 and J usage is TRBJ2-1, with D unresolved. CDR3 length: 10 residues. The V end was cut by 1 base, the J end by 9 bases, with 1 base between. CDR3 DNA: TGTGCCAGCAGTTTAGGTGAGCAGTTCTTC. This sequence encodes CASSLGEQFF.

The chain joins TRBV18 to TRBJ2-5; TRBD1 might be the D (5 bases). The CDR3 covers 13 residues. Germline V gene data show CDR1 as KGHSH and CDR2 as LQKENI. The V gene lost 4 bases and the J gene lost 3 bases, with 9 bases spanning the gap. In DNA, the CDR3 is TGTGCCAGCTCACAGGGCAGGGAAGAGACCCAGTACTTC. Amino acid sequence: CASSQGREETQYF.

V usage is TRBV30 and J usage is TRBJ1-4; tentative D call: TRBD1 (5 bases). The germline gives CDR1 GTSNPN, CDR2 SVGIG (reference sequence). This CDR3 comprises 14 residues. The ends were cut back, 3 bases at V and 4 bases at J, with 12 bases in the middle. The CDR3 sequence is CAWRWTQVNEKLFF. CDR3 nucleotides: TGTGCCTGGAGATGGACACAAGTTAATGAAAAACTGTTTTTT.

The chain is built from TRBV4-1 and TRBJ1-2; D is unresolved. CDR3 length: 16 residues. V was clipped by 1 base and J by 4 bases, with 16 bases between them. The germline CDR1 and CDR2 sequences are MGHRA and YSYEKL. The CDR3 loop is CASSQGSGSSAYGYTF. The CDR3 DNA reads TGCGCCAGCAGCCAAGGTTCGGGCAGCTCCGCCTATGGCTACACCTTC.

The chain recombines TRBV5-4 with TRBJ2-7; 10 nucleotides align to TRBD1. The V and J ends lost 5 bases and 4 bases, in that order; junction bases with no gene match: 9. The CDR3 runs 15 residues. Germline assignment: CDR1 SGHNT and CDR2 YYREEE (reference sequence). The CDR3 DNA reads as TGTGCCAGCAGTGGGGGACAGGGGTCTCAATACGAGCAGTACTTC. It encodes CASSGGQGSQYEQYF. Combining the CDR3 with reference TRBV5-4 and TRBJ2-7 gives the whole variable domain ETGVTQSPTHLIKTRGQQVTLRCSSQSGHNTVSWYQQALGQGPQFIFQYYREEENGRGNFPPRFSGLQFPNYSSELNVNALELDDSALYLCASSGGQGSQYEQYFGPGTRLTVT.

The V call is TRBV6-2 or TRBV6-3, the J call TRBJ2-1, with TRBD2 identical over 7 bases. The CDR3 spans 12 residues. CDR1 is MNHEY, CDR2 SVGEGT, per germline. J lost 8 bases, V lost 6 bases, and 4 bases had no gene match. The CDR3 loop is CASSPRGDEQFF. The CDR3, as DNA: TGTGCCAGCAGCCCCCGGGGGGATGAGCAGTTCTTC.

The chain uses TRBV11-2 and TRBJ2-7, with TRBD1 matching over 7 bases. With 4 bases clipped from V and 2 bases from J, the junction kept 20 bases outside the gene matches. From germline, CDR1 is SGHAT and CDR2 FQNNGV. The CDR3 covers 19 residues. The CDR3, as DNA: TGTGCCAGCAGCTCCTGGGAAACGGACAGGTCGAGTCTTCCCTACGAGCAGTACTTC. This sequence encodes CASSSWETDRSSLPYEQYF.

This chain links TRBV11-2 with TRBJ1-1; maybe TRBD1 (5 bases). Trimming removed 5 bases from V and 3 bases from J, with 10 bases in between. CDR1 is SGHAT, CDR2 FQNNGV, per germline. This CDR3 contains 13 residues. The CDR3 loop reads CASSLGQYTEAFF. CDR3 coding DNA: TGTGCCAGCAGCCTTGGACAATACACTGAAGCTTTCTTT.

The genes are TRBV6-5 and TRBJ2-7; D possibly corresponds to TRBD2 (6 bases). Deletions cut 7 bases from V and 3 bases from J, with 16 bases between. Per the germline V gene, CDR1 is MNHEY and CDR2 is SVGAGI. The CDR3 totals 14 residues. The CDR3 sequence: CASTEGRLVYEQYF. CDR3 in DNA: TGTGCCAGCACAGAGGGGAGGTTAGTCTACGAGCAGTACTTC.

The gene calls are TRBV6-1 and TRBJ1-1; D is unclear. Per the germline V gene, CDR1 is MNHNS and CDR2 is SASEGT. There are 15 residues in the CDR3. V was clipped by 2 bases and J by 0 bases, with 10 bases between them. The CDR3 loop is CASSELQTLNTEAFF. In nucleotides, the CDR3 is TGTGCCAGCAGTGAATTACAGACCCTGAACACTGAAGCTTTCTTT.

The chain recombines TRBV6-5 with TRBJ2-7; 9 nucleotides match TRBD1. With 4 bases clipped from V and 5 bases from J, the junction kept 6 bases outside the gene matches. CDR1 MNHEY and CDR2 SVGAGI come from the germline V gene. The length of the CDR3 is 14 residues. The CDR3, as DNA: TGTGCCAGCAGTTTAACAGGGGGCCCAGACGAGCAGTACTTC. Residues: CASSLTGGPDEQYF.

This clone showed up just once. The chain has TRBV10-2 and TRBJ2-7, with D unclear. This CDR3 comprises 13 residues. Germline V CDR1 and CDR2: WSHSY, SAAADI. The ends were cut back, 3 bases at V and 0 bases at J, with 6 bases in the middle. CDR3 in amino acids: CASSDANSYEQYF. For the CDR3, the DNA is TGCGCCAGCAGTGACGCTAACTCCTACGAGCAGTACTTC.

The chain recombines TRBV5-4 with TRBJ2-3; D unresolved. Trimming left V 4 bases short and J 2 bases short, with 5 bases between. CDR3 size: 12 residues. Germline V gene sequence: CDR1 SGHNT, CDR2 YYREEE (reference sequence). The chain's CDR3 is CASSKHTDTQYF. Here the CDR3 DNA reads TGTGCCAGCAGCAAACACACAGATACGCAGTATTTT.

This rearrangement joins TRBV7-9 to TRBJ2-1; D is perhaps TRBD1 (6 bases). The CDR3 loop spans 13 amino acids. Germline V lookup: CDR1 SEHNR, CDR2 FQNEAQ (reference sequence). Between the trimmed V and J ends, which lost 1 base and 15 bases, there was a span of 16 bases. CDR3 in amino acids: CASSLEGSTGRFF. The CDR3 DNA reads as TGTGCCAGCAGCTTAGAAGGTTCTACAGGGAGGTTCTTC.

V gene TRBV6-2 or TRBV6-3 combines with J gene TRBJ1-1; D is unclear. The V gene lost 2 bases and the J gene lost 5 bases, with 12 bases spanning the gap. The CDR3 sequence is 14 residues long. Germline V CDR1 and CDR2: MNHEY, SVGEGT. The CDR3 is CASSYRERGTEAFF. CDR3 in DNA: TGTGCCAGCAGTTACAGGGAGAGAGGAACTGAAGCTTTCTTT.

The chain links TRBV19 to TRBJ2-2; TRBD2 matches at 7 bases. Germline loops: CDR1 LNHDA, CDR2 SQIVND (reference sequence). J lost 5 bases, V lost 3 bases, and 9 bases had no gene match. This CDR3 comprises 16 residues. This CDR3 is CASSIPMREGTGELFF. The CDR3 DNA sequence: TGTGCCAGTAGTATCCCCATGAGGGAGGGAACCGGGGAGCTGTTTTTT.

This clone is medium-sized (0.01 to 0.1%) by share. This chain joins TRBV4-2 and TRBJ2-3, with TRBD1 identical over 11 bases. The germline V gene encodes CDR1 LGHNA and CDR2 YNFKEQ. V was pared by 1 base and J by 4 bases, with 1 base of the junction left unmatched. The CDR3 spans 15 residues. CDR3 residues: CASSQGTGGADTQYF. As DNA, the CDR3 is TGTGCCAGCAGCCAAGGGACAGGGGGCGCAGATACGCAGTATTTT.

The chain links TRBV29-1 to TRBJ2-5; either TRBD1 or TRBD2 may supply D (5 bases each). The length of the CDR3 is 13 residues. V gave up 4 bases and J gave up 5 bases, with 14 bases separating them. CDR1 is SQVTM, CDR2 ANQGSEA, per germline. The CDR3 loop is CSVARGVGETQYF. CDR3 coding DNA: TGCAGCGTTGCTCGAGGGGTCGGGGAGACCCAGTACTTC. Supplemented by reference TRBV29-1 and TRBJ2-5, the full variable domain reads SAVISQKPSRDICQRGTSLTIQCQVDSQVTMMFWYRQQPGQSLTLIATANQGSEATYESGFVIDKFPISRPNLTFSTLTVSNMSPEDSSIYLCSVARGVGETQYFGPGTRLLVL.

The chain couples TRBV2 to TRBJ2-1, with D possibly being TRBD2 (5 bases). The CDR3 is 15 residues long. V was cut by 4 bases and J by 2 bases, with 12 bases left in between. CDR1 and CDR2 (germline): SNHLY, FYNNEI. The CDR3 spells CASSATRSTYNEQFF. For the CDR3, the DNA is TGTGCCAGCAGTGCAACTAGGAGCACCTACAATGAGCAGTTCTTC.

The CDR3 region is CASASGTGDRTQYF. Written as DNA, the CDR3 is TGTGCCAGCGCTTCCGGGACAGGGGATCGTACGCAGTATTTT. V is TRBV2 and J is TRBJ2-3, with 10 bases lining up with TRBD1. Germline CDR1 reads SNHLY; CDR2 reads FYNNEI. The CDR3 extends over 14 amino acids. J lost 8 bases, V lost 8 bases, and 10 bases had no gene match.

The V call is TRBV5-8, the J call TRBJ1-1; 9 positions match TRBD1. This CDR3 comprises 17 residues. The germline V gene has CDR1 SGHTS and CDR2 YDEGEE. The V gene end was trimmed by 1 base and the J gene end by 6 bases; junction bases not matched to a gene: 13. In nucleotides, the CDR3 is TGTGCCAGCAGCTTGTTACCAACGGGACAGGGTCCCCCTGAAGCTTTCTTT. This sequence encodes CASSLLPTGQGPPEAFF. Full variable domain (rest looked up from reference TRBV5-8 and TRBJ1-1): EAGVTQSPTHLIKTRGQQATLRCSPISGHTSVYWYQQALGLGLQFLLWYDEGEERNRGNFPPRFSGRQFPNYSSELNVNALELEDSALYLCASSLLPTGQGPPEAFFGQGTRLTVV.

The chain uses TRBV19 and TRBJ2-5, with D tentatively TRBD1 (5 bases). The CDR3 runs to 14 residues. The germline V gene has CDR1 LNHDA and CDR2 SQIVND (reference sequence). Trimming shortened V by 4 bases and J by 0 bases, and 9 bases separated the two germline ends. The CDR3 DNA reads TGTGCCAGTAGTACAGTGGACAACCAAGAGACCCAGTACTTC. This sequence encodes CASSTVDNQETQYF.

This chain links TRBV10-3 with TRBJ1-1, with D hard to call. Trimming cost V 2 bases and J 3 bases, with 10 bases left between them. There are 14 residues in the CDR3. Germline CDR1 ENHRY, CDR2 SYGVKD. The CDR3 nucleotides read TGTGCCATCAGTGAGACCGAGAGGGACACTGAAGCTTTCTTT. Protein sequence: CAISETERDTEAFF.

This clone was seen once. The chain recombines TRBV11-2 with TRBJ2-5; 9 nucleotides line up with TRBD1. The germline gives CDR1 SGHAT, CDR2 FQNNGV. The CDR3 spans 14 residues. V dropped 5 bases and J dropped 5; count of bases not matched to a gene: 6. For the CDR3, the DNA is TGTGCCAGCAGCACAGACAGGGGGGGGGAGACCCAGTACTTC. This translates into CASSTDRGGETQYF.

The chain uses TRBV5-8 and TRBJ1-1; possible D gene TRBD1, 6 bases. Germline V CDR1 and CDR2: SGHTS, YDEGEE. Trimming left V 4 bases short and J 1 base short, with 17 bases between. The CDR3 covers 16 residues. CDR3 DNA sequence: TGTGCCAGCAGCCTCGGGGGGGGCTTAGGGAACACTGAAGCTTTCTTT. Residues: CASSLGGGLGNTEAFF. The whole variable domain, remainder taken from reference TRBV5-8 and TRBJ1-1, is EAGVTQSPTHLIKTRGQQATLRCSPISGHTSVYWYQQALGLGLQFLLWYDEGEERNRGNFPPRFSGRQFPNYSSELNVNALELEDSALYLCASSLGGGLGNTEAFFGQGTRLTVV.

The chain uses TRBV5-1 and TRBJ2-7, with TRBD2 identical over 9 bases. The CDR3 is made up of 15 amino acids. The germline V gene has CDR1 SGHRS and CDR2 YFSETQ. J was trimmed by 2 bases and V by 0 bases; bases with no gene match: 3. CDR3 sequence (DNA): TGCGCCAGCAGCTTGGGCAGCGGGGGGACCTACGAGCAGTACTTC. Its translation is CASSLGSGGTYEQYF.

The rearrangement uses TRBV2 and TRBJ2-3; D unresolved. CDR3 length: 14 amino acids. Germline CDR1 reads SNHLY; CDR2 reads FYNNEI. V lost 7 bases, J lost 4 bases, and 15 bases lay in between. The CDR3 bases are TGTGCCAGCACCGTCGGGCCAAAATCAGATACGCAGTATTTT. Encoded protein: CASTVGPKSDTQYF. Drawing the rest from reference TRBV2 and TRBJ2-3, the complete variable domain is EPEVTQTPSHQVTQMGQEVILRCVPISNHLYFYWYRQILGQKVEFLVSFYNNEISEKSEIFDDQFSVERPDGSNFTLKIRSTKLEDSAMYFCASTVGPKSDTQYFGPGTRLTVL.